A selection of T cell receptor beta chains follows, all from one sample in a study of blood T cells in healthy people across ages. TCRdb analysed the 5' RACE reads with MiXCR anew, one entry per CDR3 protein. The sample includes 790,000 or so distinct CDR3 sequences, roughly three fifths seen only once; the top ten take about 26%. The sample consisted of blood. The receptors here all came from a man aged 35 to 55 in good health. Each CDR3 is given with its conserved first and last residue. Each record gives: V gene, clone size, D gene, J gene, CDR3 protein, CDR3 DNA. A D gene is named only where the DNA matches it firmly. Clone size is not always given. Where it is, it says once, few, many or a class for expanded clones.

TRBV28,.,.,TRBJ2-7,CATSLDWAVFGEQYF,TGTGCCACCAGCCTCGACTGGGCAGTATTCGGCGAGCAGTACTTC
TRBV4-1,.,.,TRBJ2-2,CASSEGPQKNTGELFF,TGCGCCAGCAGCGAAGGGCCTCAGAAGAACACCGGGGAGCTGTTTTTT
TRBV29-1,few,TRBD2,TRBJ2-3,CSASPGGVTDTQYF,TGCAGCGCCAGCCCGGGGGGGGTCACAGATACGCAGTATTTT
TRBV7-9,.,.,TRBJ1-1,CASLGTEAFF,TGTGCGAGTCTTGGCACTGAAGCTTTCTTT
TRBV5-1,many,TRBD2,TRBJ2-5,CASSHTGTSGETQYF,TGCGCCAGCAGCCATACCGGGACTAGTGGTGAGACCCAGTACTTC
TRBV20-1,.,TRBD2,TRBJ2-3,CSATTSGTDTQYF,TGCAGTGCAACGACTAGCGGAACAGATACGCAGTATTTT
TRBV10-3,.,TRBD1,TRBJ2-7,CAITADRDEQYF,TGTGCCATCACCGCCGACAGGGACGAGCAGTACTTC
TRBV12-3/TRBV12-4,.,TRBD2,TRBJ2-1,CASSLNRLAGVSNEQFF,TGTGCCAGCAGTTTAAACCGACTAGCGGGAGTTTCCAATGAGCAGTTCTTC
TRBV4-3,.,TRBD1,TRBJ2-5,CASSPGTGEPQETQYF,TGCGCCAGCAGCCCCGGGACAGGGGAACCCCAAGAGACCCAGTACTTC
TRBV4-1,.,TRBD1,TRBJ2-3,CASSQAGTVGTDTQYF,TGCGCCAGCAGCCAGGCCGGGACAGTCGGTACAGATACGCAGTATTTT
TRBV6-6,.,.,TRBJ1-4,CASSYSDTRATNEKLFF,TGTGCCAGCAGTTACTCCGACACACGGGCAACTAATGAAAAACTGTTTTTT
TRBV3-1,.,.,TRBJ2-7,CASSLYFRNGHEQYF,TGTGCCAGCAGCCTTTATTTTCGGAACGGACACGAGCAGTACTTC
TRBV20-1,once,TRBD2,TRBJ2-1,CSANPGLAGMDEQFF,TGCAGTGCAAATCCGGGACTAGCGGGAATGGATGAGCAGTTCTTC
TRBV6-5,few,.,TRBJ1-1,CASSYSRNTEAFF,TGTGCCAGCAGTTACTCTAGGAACACTGAAGCTTTCTTT
TRBV7-6,.,TRBD2,TRBJ2-5,CASSRSSGSGFRETQYF,TGTGCCAGCAGTCGATCTAGCGGGAGTGGGTTCAGAGAGACCCAGTACTTC
TRBV7-9,.,TRBD2,TRBJ2-2,CLADTGELFF,TGTCTAGCGGACACCGGGGAGCTGTTTTTT
TRBV28,.,TRBD1,TRBJ2-3,CASGSPGAGGDTQYF,TGTGCCAGCGGATCGCCCGGTGCAGGGGGAGATACGCAGTATTTT
TRBV11-2,.,.,TRBJ2-5,CASRFQQETQYF,TGTGCCAGCAGGTTCCAACAAGAGACCCAGTACTTC
TRBV7-2,.,.,TRBJ2-4,CASSLGFGDVKNIQYF,TGTGCCAGCAGCTTAGGGTTTGGGGACGTCAAAAACATTCAGTACTTC
TRBV2,.,.,TRBJ1-2,CASSVRDYGYTF,TGTGCCAGCAGTGTGAGGGACTATGGCTACACCTTC
TRBV24-1,.,.,TRBJ2-3,CATSELATDTQYF,TGTGCCACCAGTGAGCTCGCCACAGATACGCAGTATTTT
TRBV7-2,.,TRBD1,TRBJ2-1,CASSFTQGAGNEQFF,TGTGCCAGCAGCTTCACGCAGGGGGCTGGGAATGAGCAGTTCTTC
TRBV6-1,.,TRBD2,TRBJ2-1,CASSLRGGYNEQFF,TGTGCCAGCAGTTTGCGCGGGGGCTACAATGAGCAGTTCTTC
TRBV15,.,.,TRBJ2-6,CATSSTGSGANVLTF,TGTGCCACCAGCTCCACCGGGTCTGGGGCCAACGTCCTGACTTTC
TRBV20-1,.,TRBD1,TRBJ1-1,CSASYKGGTNTEAFF,TGCAGTGCTTCATATAAAGGGGGCACGAACACTGAAGCTTTCTTT
TRBV5-1,.,.,TRBJ1-1,CASSLAVVGGRLDEAFF,TGCGCCAGCAGCTTGGCTGTTGTTGGGGGGCGCCTGGATGAAGCTTTCTTT
TRBV12-3/TRBV12-4,.,.,TRBJ1-5,CASTAGRGNQPQHF,TGTGCCAGCACCGCAGGGCGAGGCAATCAGCCCCAGCATTTT
TRBV29-1,few,.,TRBJ1-2,CSIGTKGGYTF,TGCAGCATCGGGACAAAGGGTGGCTACACCTTC
TRBV2,.,.,TRBJ1-4,CASRWGAEKLFF,TGTGCCAGCAGGTGGGGAGCTGAAAAACTGTTTTTT
TRBV9,once,.,TRBJ2-1,CASSDNFGKQFF,TGTGCCAGCAGCGACAACTTCGGAAAGCAGTTCTTC
TRBV14,.,.,TRBJ2-1,CVSSRGEQWEWMVYEQFF,TGTGTCAGCAGCCGCGGGGAGCAGTGGGAGTGGATGGTCTATGAGCAGTTCTTC
TRBV11-3,.,TRBD1,TRBJ2-1,CASSRFLPGQGHNEQFF,TGTGCCAGCAGCCGATTCCTACCGGGACAGGGGCACAATGAGCAGTTCTTC
TRBV3-1,.,TRBD2,TRBJ2-7,CASSQMGGSGEQYF,TGTGCCAGCAGCCAAATGGGAGGGTCGGGCGAGCAGTACTTC
TRBV27,.,TRBD1,TRBJ1-2,CASSSDRGKGYTF,TGTGCCAGCAGTTCGGACAGGGGCAAGGGCTACACCTTC
TRBV10-3,few,.,TRBJ2-5,CAIRQKRTGQETQYF,TGTGCCATCAGACAGAAGAGGACTGGCCAAGAGACCCAGTACTTC
TRBV20-1,few,TRBD1,TRBJ2-4,CSASQGATGKNIQYF,TGCAGTGCTAGCCAGGGGGCCACCGGCAAAAACATTCAGTACTTC
TRBV20-1,.,.,TRBJ2-5,CSANGQRYQETQYF,TGCAGTGCCAACGGACAGCGGTACCAAGAGACCCAGTACTTC
TRBV25-1,.,.,TRBJ2-1,CASSDPPGRPYNEQFF,TGTGCCAGCAGTGACCCGCCCGGACGCCCCTACAATGAGCAGTTCTTC
TRBV11-2,.,.,TRBJ1-2,CASSIDPSGGYTF,TGTGCCAGCAGCATAGACCCCTCAGGTGGCTACACCTTC
TRBV12-3/TRBV12-4,few,.,TRBJ1-5,CASSPRGVNQPQHF,TGTGCCAGCAGCCCTAGGGGGGTCAATCAGCCCCAGCATTTT
TRBV4-1,once,.,TRBJ2-7,CASSQGPDNFFSEQYF,TGCGCCAGCAGCCAAGGTCCCGACAACTTCTTCTCGGAGCAGTACTTC
TRBV6-2/TRBV6-3,once,.,TRBJ2-6,CASTKTVVVSGANVLTF,TGTGCCAGCACCAAGACAGTGGTAGTTTCTGGGGCCAACGTCCTGACTTTC
TRBV15,.,TRBD1,TRBJ1-2,CATSRGGTASYGYTF,TGTGCCACTAGCAGAGGAGGGACAGCCAGCTATGGCTACACCTTC
TRBV4-2,few,.,TRBJ2-1,CASSQEHYNEQFF,TGTGCCAGCAGCCAAGAACACTACAATGAGCAGTTCTTC
TRBV4-2,.,.,TRBJ2-3,CASSQELNRLSDTQYF,TGTGCCAGCAGCCAAGAGTTAAACAGGTTATCAGATACGCAGTATTTT
TRBV7-9,.,.,TRBJ2-2,CASSLGATGELFF,TGTGCCAGCAGCTTAGGCGCCACCGGGGAGCTGTTTTTT
TRBV20-1,.,.,TRBJ2-5,CSARMLETQYF,TGCAGTGCTAGAATGTTAGAGACCCAGTACTTC
TRBV9,.,.,TRBJ1-2,CASSVVAGTYGYTF,TGTGCCAGCAGCGTAGTGGCAGGGACCTATGGCTACACCTTC
TRBV10-3,few,.,TRBJ2-5,CASQTGTQETQYF,TGTGCCAGTCAGACCGGGACACAGGAGACCCAGTACTTC
TRBV9,.,TRBD2,TRBJ2-1,CASSVGLAGGEQFF,TGTGCCAGCAGCGTGGGACTAGCGGGAGGTGAGCAGTTCTTC
TRBV6-2/TRBV6-3,few,.,TRBJ2-7,CASKGRLSYEQYF,TGTGCCAGCAAGGGACGTTTGTCCTACGAGCAGTACTTC
TRBV21-1,.,.,TRBJ2-1,CASSKTRLGNSGEQFF,TGTGCCAGCAGCAAAACTCGGTTAGGGAATTCAGGTGAGCAGTTCTTC
TRBV7-2,.,TRBD1,TRBJ2-5,CASSVQGANEQYF,TGTGCCAGCAGCGTTCAGGGGGCCAATGAGCAGTACTTC
TRBV4-1,few,TRBD2,TRBJ2-3,CASSQDLSGSGTQYF,TGCGCCAGCAGCCAAGATCTTAGCGGGAGCGGTACGCAGTATTTT
TRBV5-6,.,.,TRBJ2-7,CASKAFGVGTYEQYF,TGTGCCAGCAAAGCTTTTGGGGTGGGCACCTACGAGCAGTACTTC
TRBV6-6,.,.,TRBJ2-3,CASSYAVGPYTDTQYF,TGTGCCAGCAGTTACGCCGTAGGTCCATACACAGATACGCAGTATTTT
TRBV4-3,.,.,TRBJ2-1,CASSQDPTGVKRGEQFF,TGCGCCAGCAGCCAAGATCCGACAGGGGTAAAGCGGGGTGAGCAGTTCTTC
TRBV20-1,.,.,TRBJ2-3,CSARTQGQTDTQYF,TGCAGTGCCCGGACCCAGGGCCAAACAGATACGCAGTATTTT
TRBV11-3,.,TRBD1,TRBJ2-3,CASSFNRGADTQYF,TGTGCCAGCAGCTTCAACAGGGGGGCAGATACGCAGTATTTT
TRBV6-1,.,.,TRBJ1-2,CASYIFGGREYGYTF,TGTGCCAGCTATATCTTTGGCGGACGGGAATATGGCTACACCTTC